The next 5 T cell receptor beta chains were all read from a single sample in a study of T cell repertoires in cytomegalovirus infection. MiXCR was run by TCRdb on the reads, yielding one entry per CDR3 protein. The sample records about 920,000 distinct CDR3 sequences, roughly 31% being singletons. Their cognate antigens are unknown. Sequenced here: cultured CD8+ T cells from PBMCs, sampled from culture after CMV antigen stimulation. The receptors come from a human donor in good health (CMV status not recorded). Some clones in this sample may be carry-over from other donors' samples.

To note about this clonotype: A clone one base away is much larger, so this may be a read error. The J gene is TRBJ1-6, the V gene TRBV7-3, with a possible D match to TRBD1 (5 bases). Trimming removed 4 bases from V and 0 bases from J, with 7 bases in between. Germline CDR1 SGHTA, CDR2 FQGTGA. This CDR3 region has 15 residues. Written as DNA, the CDR3 is TGTGCCAGCAGCTACGACAGCTCCTATAATTCACCCCTCCACTTT. Its protein product is CASSYDSSYNSPLHF. The complete variable domain, with remaining parts taken from reference TRBV7-3 and TRBJ1-6, reads GAGVSQTPSNKVTEKGKYVELRCDPISGHTALYWYRQSLGQGPEFLIYFQGTGAADDSGLPNDRFFAVRPEGSVSTLKIQRTERGDSAVYLCASSYDSSYNSPLHFGNGTRLTVT.

V usage is TRBV27 and J usage is TRBJ2-4, with 9 bases aligning to TRBD1. Germline loops: CDR1 MNHEY, CDR2 SMNVEV (reference sequence). CDR3 length: 17 residues. V dropped 6 bases and J dropped 0; count of bases not matched to a gene: 9. The CDR3 bases are TGTGCCAGCAGGCAACTGACAGGGGGTAGAGCCAAAAACATTCAGTACTTC. As protein: CASRQLTGGRAKNIQYF.

The chain is built from TRBV6-2 or TRBV6-3 and TRBJ2-1, with 10 bases that match TRBD2. Trimming at V came to 2 bases and at J to 6 bases, leaving 7 bases not matched to a gene. Germline V gene data show CDR1 as MNHEY and CDR2 as SVGEGT. The CDR3 totals 16 residues. The CDR3 DNA sequence: TGTGCCAGCAGTTACCCCCGGACTAGCGGACTCAATGAGCAGTTCTTC. Residues: CASSYPRTSGLNEQFF.

This clonotype was counted between two and nine times. The chain joins TRBV29-1 to TRBJ1-4; D gene uncertain. Per germline, CDR1 SQVTM and CDR2 ANQGSEA. The V gene lost 4 bases and the J gene lost 0 bases, with 9 bases spanning the gap. The CDR3 is made up of 14 amino acids. CDR3 coding DNA: TGCAGCGTTGTTACTTTGGCAACTAATGAAAAACTGTTTTTT. Translating gives CSVVTLATNEKLFF. The full variable domain, rest sourced from reference TRBV29-1 and TRBJ1-4, is SAVISQKPSRDICQRGTSLTIQCQVDSQVTMMFWYRQQPGQSLTLIATANQGSEATYESGFVIDKFPISRPNLTFSTLTVSNMSPEDSSIYLCSVVTLATNEKLFFGSGTQLSVL.

In its sample, this clonotype was seen a few times. The J gene is TRBJ2-4, the V gene TRBV15; 9 nucleotides align to TRBD1. CDR1 is LNHNV, CDR2 YYDKDF, per germline (reference sequence). J was trimmed by 0 bases and V by 0 bases; bases with no gene match: 3. The CDR3 has 17 residues. CDR3 loop: CATSRDWGQGAKNIQYF. CDR3 DNA: TGTGCCACCAGCAGAGATTGGGGACAGGGAGCCAAAAACATTCAGTACTTC.